The sequence of this TCR beta chain was determined in a study of sequential checkpoint blockade in melanoma. The CDR3 extends over 15 amino acids. From germline, CDR1 is MNHEY and CDR2 SMNVEV (reference sequence). V was shortened by 5 bases and J by 0 bases, with 11 bases between the two germline ends. The treatment was: randomized to nivolumab then ipilimumab (arm A) or the reverse (arm B). The method was immunoSEQ multiplex PCR; TCRdb's version includes in-frame clones alone and lacks a portion of them. The sample contains tens of thousands of clones, 70% to 90% of which appear only once. This chain uses TRBV27 with TRBJ2-1; D is perhaps TRBD2 (6 bases). The sequence came from a human donor with melanoma. The sample here was CD8+ T cells sorted from blood (inferred from file names), taken from a patient given nivolumab and ipilimumab in sequence. The CDR3: CASSPLAFSYNEQFF. The CDR3 DNA follows: TGTGCCAGCAGTCCGCTAGCGTTCTCCTACAATGAGCAGTTCTTC.